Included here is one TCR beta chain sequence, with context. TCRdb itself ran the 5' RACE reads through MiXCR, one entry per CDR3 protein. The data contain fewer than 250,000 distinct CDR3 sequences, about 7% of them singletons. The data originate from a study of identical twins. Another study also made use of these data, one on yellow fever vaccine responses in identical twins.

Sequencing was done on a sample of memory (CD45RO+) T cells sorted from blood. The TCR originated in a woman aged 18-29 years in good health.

The DNA for the CDR3 is TGTGCCAGCAGCCGAACCGGGACTAGCGGGGAGCAGTTCTTC. Its translation is CASSRTGTSGEQFF. V and J are TRBV7-7 and TRBJ2-1; the match to TRBD2 covers 12 bases. Germline assignment: CDR1 SSHAT and CDR2 FNYEAQ (reference sequence). The CDR3 length is 14 residues. After removal of 5 bases from V and 10 bases from J, the junction contained 6 bases not matched to a gene.